The 30 T cell receptor beta chains given below trace back to one sample, sequenced in a study of blood T cells in healthy people across ages. Combining a sample-barcoded 5' primer with a J-beta primer mix, a second PCR ran for roughly 7 to 11 cycles. TCRdb re-called the 5' RACE reads through MiXCR, storing one row per CDR3 protein. The sample gives around 1.5 million distinct CDR3 sequences, roughly 32% of which show up once; 11% is in the top ten. The sample comprised blood. These receptors originate from a woman aged 25 to 39 in good health.

The chain combines TRBV5-4 with TRBJ1-2, with D perhaps TRBD1 (5 bases). Germline CDR1 and CDR2: SGHNT and YYREEE (reference sequence). There are 17 residues in the CDR3. Trimming stripped 1 base from V and 0 bases from J, with 16 bases between. The CDR3 DNA reads as TGTGCCAGCAGCTTGATGGCTGGGGGATCTGCTAACTATGGCTACACCTTC. Amino acids: CASSLMAGGSANYGYTF.

This chain joins TRBV4-1 and TRBJ1-5; TRBD1 is a possible D gene (5 bases). Germline values: CDR1 MGHRA, CDR2 YSYEKL. V was cut by 0 bases and J by 2 bases, with 14 bases left in between. CDR3 length: 17 amino acids. CDR3 in DNA: TGCGCCAGCAGCCAAGAAAGGACATCTTGGGGCAATCAGCCCCAGCATTTT. Translated, it gives CASSQERTSWGNQPQHF.

V usage is TRBV9 and J usage is TRBJ2-3, with a possible D match to TRBD1 (5 bases). This CDR3 has 15 amino acids. Trimming stripped 3 bases from V and 2 bases from J, with 13 bases between. CDR1 and CDR2 from the germline V gene are SGDLS and YYNGEE. This CDR3 reads CASSAQGLPTDTQYF. CDR3 DNA: TGTGCCAGCAGCGCTCAGGGTCTCCCCACAGATACGCAGTATTTT. Filled out from reference TRBV9 and TRBJ2-3, the complete variable domain reads DSGVTQTPKHLITATGQRVTLRCSPRSGDLSVYWYQQSLDQGLQFLIQYYNGEERAKGNILERFSAQQFPDLHSELNLSSLELGDSALYFCASSAQGLPTDTQYFGPGTRLTVL.

The chain links TRBV6-2 or TRBV6-3 to TRBJ2-1; TRBD2 matches 15 bases. The V and J ends lost 11 bases and 6 bases, in that order; junction bases with no gene match: 14. Germline V gives CDR1 MNHEY, CDR2 SVGEGT. The CDR3 is 17 residues long. The CDR3 coding sequence is TGTGCCTGCAATCCAGGACTAGCGGGGGGGCTTCCCAATGAGCAGTTCTTC. Translation gives CACNPGLAGGLPNEQFF.

The DNA of the CDR3 is TGTGCCAGCAGAATTGAGAGCCCGCCTCCGCCCCAGCATTTT. Its translation: CASRIESPPPPQHF. V is TRBV6-2 or TRBV6-3 and J is TRBJ1-5; D is unresolved. CDR3 length: 14 residues. Trimming removed 6 bases at V and 9 bases at J, with 18 bases between. In germline, CDR1 is MNHEY, CDR2 SVGEGT.

There are a few counts of this clonotype. The rearrangement links TRBV25-1 to TRBJ1-1; no clear D. Per germline, CDR1 MGHDK and CDR2 SYGVNS. This CDR3 has 14 residues. V was trimmed by 4 bases and J by 1 base, leaving 10 bases between them. The CDR3 is CASSGPPKNTEAFF. DNA for the CDR3: TGTGCCAGCAGTGGCCCGCCTAAGAACACTGAAGCTTTCTTT.

This chain connects TRBV27 to TRBJ1-6; D is unresolved. The CDR3 consists of 15 residues. V was trimmed by 4 bases and J by 6 bases, leaving 13 bases between them. Germline CDR1 and CDR2: MNHEY and SMNVEV (reference sequence). CDR3 nucleotide sequence: TGTGCCAGCAGTTACCGGAGCCGGGGTAATTCACCCCTCCACTTT. It encodes CASSYRSRGNSPLHF.

The rearrangement uses TRBV11-3 and TRBJ2-1; TRBD2 matches at 8 bases. The CDR3 runs to 18 residues. V trimming: 1 base; J trimming: 0 bases; junction bases outside the gene matches: 8. The germline gives CDR1 SGHNT, CDR2 YENEEA. This CDR3 is CASSLATGGASSYNEQFF. DNA for the CDR3: TGTGCCAGCAGCTTAGCAACGGGGGGGGCGAGCTCCTACAATGAGCAGTTCTTC.

The rearrangement joins TRBV18 to TRBJ2-5; no definite D call. Germline V CDR1 and CDR2: KGHSH, LQKENI. The V gene lost 1 base and the J gene lost 5 bases, with 11 bases spanning the gap. CDR3 length: 14 residues. CDR3 loop: CASSPLGFDETQYF. The CDR3 DNA reads TGTGCCAGCTCACCACTGGGGTTTGATGAGACCCAGTACTTC.

V and J are TRBV25-1 and TRBJ2-1; unclear D gene. Germline CDR1 and CDR2: MGHDK and SYGVNS. V was trimmed by 6 bases and J by 2 bases, leaving 11 bases between them. The CDR3 covers 14 residues. CDR3: CASRELDPYNEQFF. For the CDR3, the DNA is TGTGCCAGCAGGGAACTGGATCCCTACAATGAGCAGTTCTTC.

The chain combines TRBV20-1 with TRBJ1-1; D remains unclear. This CDR3 region has 11 residues. The germline gives CDR1 DFQATT, CDR2 SNEGSKA (reference sequence). The ends were cut back, 2 bases at V and 6 bases at J, with 7 bases in the middle. CDR3 in amino acids: CSARRVPEAFF. The CDR3, as DNA: TGCAGTGCTAGACGGGTCCCTGAAGCTTTCTTT.

The V and J genes are TRBV12-3 or TRBV12-4 and TRBJ2-7, with TRBD2 matching over 13 bases. The J call could be wrong; TRBJ2-5 is a better fit for the DNA end. The CDR3 has 15 amino acids. CDR3 region: CASRGLAGDQGTQYF. In DNA form, the CDR3 reads TGTGCCAGCAGAGGACTAGCGGGGGACCAGGGGACCCAGTACTTC.

The V gene is TRBV20-1, the J gene TRBJ1-5; D gene ambiguous. V lost 0 bases, J lost 5 bases, and 17 bases lay in between. Per germline, CDR1 DFQATT and CDR2 SNEGSKA (reference sequence). CDR3 length equals 16 residues. The CDR3: CSARDPGLSSDQPQHF. CDR3 in DNA: TGCAGTGCTAGAGATCCGGGGTTAAGCAGCGATCAGCCCCAGCATTTT.

V usage is TRBV7-9 and J usage is TRBJ1-6; D call uncertain. The ends were cut back, 3 bases at V and 6 bases at J, with 18 bases in the middle. The CDR3 length is 17 residues. Germline CDR1 SEHNR, CDR2 FQNEAQ (reference sequence). CDR3 in amino acids: CASSFSGNRLINSPLHF. CDR3 DNA sequence: TGTGCCAGCAGCTTTAGTGGTAACCGCCTCATTAATTCACCCCTCCACTTT.

This clonotype was detected a few times. J is TRBJ2-6 and V is TRBV12-3 or TRBV12-4; 10 positions agree with TRBD2. J was trimmed by 0 bases and V by 8 bases; bases with no gene match: 7. The CDR3 has 17 residues. The CDR3 coding sequence is TGTGCCAGCCTCGGGACTAGCGAGCACTCTGGGGCCAACGTCCTGACTTTC. It yields the protein CASLGTSEHSGANVLTF.

This chain links TRBV27 with TRBJ1-5, with TRBD1 identical over 10 bases. This CDR3 has 20 amino acids. V was clipped by 5 bases and J by 5 bases; unmatched bases: 21. The germline CDR1 and CDR2 sequences are MNHEY and SMNVEV (reference sequence). The CDR3 DNA follows: TGTGCCAGCAGTCTATATGGGCGTATAGGGACAGGGGTCCCCTATCAGCCCCAGCATTTT. Translated: CASSLYGRIGTGVPYQPQHF.

This clonotype was seen a handful of times. The chain employs TRBV27 and TRBJ2-7; unclear D gene. The germline V and J ends were trimmed by 8 bases and 2 bases, with 19 bases remaining between them. Germline CDR1 is MNHEY and CDR2 is SMNVEV (reference sequence). CDR3 length: 15 residues. CDR3 bases: TGTGCCAGCGGGGTGCTGCGGCAAATACCCTACGAGCAGTACTTC. Protein: CASGVLRQIPYEQYF.

In regard to this clonotype: A junction boundary mismatches the germline segment, possibly from a read error. The chain employs TRBV20-1 and TRBJ2-5; D uncertain. CDR1 and CDR2 from the germline V gene are DFQATT and SNEGSKA (reference sequence). This CDR3 spans 11 amino acids. The CDR3 here is CRASHQETQYF. For the CDR3, the DNA is TGCAGGGCTAGTCATCAAGAGACCCAGTACTTC.

The CDR3 nucleotides are TGTGCCTACGACCTGGGGTTTACCGGCGACTACACCTTC. Amino acids: CAYDLGFTGDYTF. The gene calls are TRBV30 and TRBJ1-2; D unclear. The CDR3 spans 13 residues. CDR1 and CDR2 (germline): GTSNPN, SVGIG (reference sequence). V was trimmed by 7 bases and J by 10 bases, leaving 22 bases between them.

This clonotype has just a few counts. The chain has TRBV30 and TRBJ2-1; 8 bases match TRBD2. The CDR3 loop spans 14 amino acids. The germline V gene has CDR1 GTSNPN and CDR2 SVGIG (reference sequence). V shed 3 bases and J 4 bases; nucleotides not matched to a gene: 5. CDR3 nucleotides: TGTGCCTGGAGATCTAGCGGGCCATACAATGAGCAGTTCTTC. Encoded protein: CAWRSSGPYNEQFF.

The genes are TRBV27 and TRBJ2-7; TRBD2 might be the D (6 bases). The CDR3 has 14 amino acids. Trimming pared 10 bases from V and 2 bases from J, leaving 18 bases between. Germline CDR1 and CDR2: MNHEY and SMNVEV (reference sequence). CDR3 DNA sequence: TGTGCCACCAGCGGGCGGGGACTTACCTACGAGCAGTACTTC. Translated, it gives CATSGRGLTYEQYF.

This clonotype appeared a few times. V usage is TRBV7-2 and J usage is TRBJ1-2, with D possibly matching TRBD1 (6 bases). This CDR3 contains 16 residues. Per the germline V gene, CDR1 is SGHTA and CDR2 is FQGNSA. V was shortened by 4 bases and J by 4 bases, with 19 bases between the two germline ends. The CDR3 DNA reads TGTGCCAGCAGCTCCTATGGGGGGCAGGGGATCTATGGCTACACCTTC. It yields the protein CASSSYGGQGIYGYTF.

This clonotype showed up just a few times. The chain links TRBV20-1 to TRBJ2-3; 7 bases agree with TRBD2. The CDR3 runs 14 residues. CDR1 is DFQATT, CDR2 SNEGSKA, per germline (reference sequence). The V segment lost 6 bases and the J segment 4 bases; nucleotides outside the gene matches: 10. The CDR3 nucleotides are TGCAGTGCCCCGCCGGGGGGTCTATCAGATACGCAGTATTTT. Translated, it gives CSAPPGGLSDTQYF.

CDR3 region: CASSPRNAGADTEAFF. In DNA, the CDR3 is TGTGCCAGCAGCCCTAGGAATGCGGGGGCGGACACTGAAGCTTTCTTT. The rearrangement joins TRBV4-2 to TRBJ1-1; weak D call: TRBD1 (6 bases). Germline CDR1 reads LGHNA; CDR2 reads YNFKEQ. Trimming took off 4 bases at V and 3 bases at J, with 18 bases between the two ends. CDR3 length: 16 residues.

The rearrangement joins TRBV11-2 to TRBJ2-5; D is ambiguous. The germline CDR1 and CDR2 sequences are SGHAT and FQNNGV. V dropped 3 bases and J dropped 0 bases, with 8 bases sitting between them. This CDR3 region has 14 residues. The CDR3 spells CASSLTDHQETQYF. DNA for the CDR3: TGTGCCAGCAGCTTGACGGACCACCAAGAGACCCAGTACTTC.

This clonotype was seen only a few times. The chain is built from TRBV5-1 and TRBJ2-1; D remains unclear. Germline CDR1 reads SGHRS; CDR2 reads YFSETQ. The CDR3 totals 17 residues. The V end lost 0 bases, the J end lost 2 bases, and 15 bases lay between the germline ends. DNA of the CDR3: TGCGCCAGCAGCTTGGCCAAAGGGCTCCCCCCCTACAATGAGCAGTTCTTC. Translated, it gives CASSLAKGLPPYNEQFF.

The chain employs TRBV6-2 or TRBV6-3 and TRBJ2-1; D not certain. The germline V gene encodes CDR1 MNHEY and CDR2 SVGEGT. V lost 6 bases and J lost 0, with 15 bases in between. The CDR3 consists of 16 residues. The CDR3 sequence: CASRGFDHNSYNEQFF. Here the CDR3 DNA reads TGTGCCAGCAGGGGGTTTGACCACAACTCCTACAATGAGCAGTTCTTC.

The J gene is TRBJ2-5, the V gene TRBV5-1; TRBD1 agrees at 7 bases. Germline CDR1 SGHRS, CDR2 YFSETQ. Germline trimming cut 3 bases from V and 3 bases from J; bases unmatched to any gene: 5. The length of the CDR3 is 14 residues. The CDR3 loop is CASSWGTVKETQYF. Written as DNA, the CDR3 is TGCGCCAGCAGCTGGGGGACAGTAAAAGAGACCCAGTACTTC.

A few counts support this clonotype. In DNA form, the CDR3 reads TGCAGATGGACATTAGCGGGAGGGCGGGGAGATACGCAGTATTTT. Translation: CRWTLAGGRGDTQYF. The V gene is TRBV20-1, the J gene TRBJ2-3, with TRBD2 identical over 11 bases. Germline-derived CDR1 and CDR2 are DFQATT and SNEGSKA (reference sequence). This CDR3 has 15 residues.

This clonotype was recorded only once. This sequence joins TRBV7-8 and TRBJ2-2; D is unclear. This CDR3 has 13 residues. The germline gives CDR1 SGHVS, CDR2 FQNEAQ. The V and J ends lost 8 bases and 1 base respectively, with 8 bases between them. Here the CDR3 reads CASLKLNTGELFF. The CDR3 DNA reads as TGTGCCAGCCTGAAACTGAACACCGGGGAGCTGTTTTTT.